This TCR beta chain was identified in a study of shared clonotypes between healthy human individuals. Study as a whole: Per-donor plates numbered three CD4 naive, three CD4 memory, two CD8 naive and one CD8 memory. Overall study findings and caveats: Generation probabilities of non-shared clonotypes were lower (relative to those shared by all four donors).

Turning to this clone: Its antigen is unidentified.

The assay was immunoSEQ multiplex PCR, and TCRdb's table has in-frame clones only and misses some. The repertoire holds hundreds of thousands of clones, about 74% seen once, with 1.5% to 2% in the top ten. This TCR derives from a woman aged 25 to 45 in good health. Input material: memory CD4+ T cells sorted from blood. Documented subset: CD45RA-negative fraction.

The CDR3 here is CATSSREGFGGELFF. As DNA, the CDR3 is TGTGCCACCTCCAGCCGGGAGGGGTTCGGCGGGGAGCTGTTTTTT. This chain connects TRBV19 to TRBJ2-2; 8 positions match TRBD2. The CDR3 contains 15 residues. The germline gives CDR1 LNHDA, CDR2 SQIVND (reference sequence). J gave up 7 bases and V 10 bases, and 14 bases lay outside the gene matches.